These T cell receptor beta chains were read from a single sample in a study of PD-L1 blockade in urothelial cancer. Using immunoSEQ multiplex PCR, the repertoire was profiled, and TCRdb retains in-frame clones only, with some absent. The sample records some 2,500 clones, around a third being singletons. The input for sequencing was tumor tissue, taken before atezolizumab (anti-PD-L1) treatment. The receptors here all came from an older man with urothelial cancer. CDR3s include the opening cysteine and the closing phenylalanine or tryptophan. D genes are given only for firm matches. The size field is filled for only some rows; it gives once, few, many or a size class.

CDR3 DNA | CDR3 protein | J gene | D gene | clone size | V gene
TGTGCCAGCTCACCACCGGGAGGTACCTACGAGCAGTACTTC | CASSPPGGTYEQYF | TRBJ2-7 | - | few | TRBV18
TGTGCCAGCAGGGGGGGGTCGAACCTGAACACTGAAGCTTTCTTT | CASRGGSNLNTEAFF | TRBJ1-1 | - | - | TRBV6-8
TGTGCCAGCAGCCAGACTCTCTTCGAGGAGCTGTTTTTT | CASSQTLFEELFF | TRBJ2-2 | - | medium-sized | TRBV7-4
TGTGCCAGCAGCCAGACAGGAACTGAAGCTTTCTTT | CASSQTGTEAFF | TRBJ1-1 | - | few | TRBV14
TGCAGCGTTGGACAGGGAATAGGTCAGCCCCAGCATTTT | CSVGQGIGQPQHF | TRBJ1-5 | TRBD1 | - | TRBV29-1
TGTGCCAGCCGCACCCGAGGCCTTTCCTACGAGCAGTACTTC | CASRTRGLSYEQYF | TRBJ2-7 | - | - | TRBV28
TGCGCCAGCAGGGCAGGGGTTGCCGGGGAGCTGTTTTTT | CASRAGVAGELFF | TRBJ2-2 | - | - | TRBV10-2
TGTGCCACCAGCAGAGATGGTGGAGGGAGGGAGCAGTTCTTC | CATSRDGGGREQFF | TRBJ2-1 | - | - | TRBV15
TGCGCCAGCAGCACTAGCGGGATGAGAGATACGCAGTATTTT | CASSTSGMRDTQYF | TRBJ2-3 | TRBD2 | - | TRBV5-1
TGCGCCAGCAGCTTGATAGCCGGGACAGGGACCTACAATGAGCAGTTCTTC | CASSLIAGTGTYNEQFF | TRBJ2-1 | TRBD1 | - | TRBV5-1
TGTGCCAGCAGCATTCTCGCTACCTCTGGGGCCAACGTCCTGACTTTC | CASSILATSGANVLTF | TRBJ2-6 | - | few | TRBV6-8
TGCGCCAGCAGCTTGGGCTTTGAAGGGGTTAATTCACCCCTCCACTTT | CASSLGFEGVNSPLHF | TRBJ1-6 | - | - | TRBV5-1
TGTGCCAGCTCACTTGGCGACAGGGCCCCCGGCTACACCTTC | CASSLGDRAPGYTF | TRBJ1-2 | TRBD1 | - | TRBV18
TGCGCCAGCAGGGAGGATAGGGCTTACAATGAGCAGTTCTTC | CASREDRAYNEQFF | TRBJ2-1 | - | - | TRBV5-1
TGTGCCAGTAGTATAGCCCGGACAGGGGGCCTCACCGGGGAGCTGTTTTTT | CASSIARTGGLTGELFF | TRBJ2-2 | TRBD1 | few | TRBV19
TGTGCCTGGAGTTTAGGCCAGAGCTCTGGAAACACCATATATTTT | CAWSLGQSSGNTIYF | TRBJ1-3 | - | - | TRBV30
TGTGCCAGCAGTCCCCTTCAGGGAGGCAATCAGCCCCAGCATTTT | CASSPLQGGNQPQHF | TRBJ1-5 | - | - | TRBV19
TGCGCCAGCAGTGAGGCGACAGGGATCGAGACCCAGTACTTC | CASSEATGIETQYF | TRBJ2-5 | TRBD1 | - | TRBV10-2
TGTGCCTGGAGTGTAGGTTCGGCCGGGGAGCTGTTTTTT | CAWSVGSAGELFF | TRBJ2-2 | - | - | TRBV30
TGTGCCAGCAGTCCGGAGGGCCTCTATGGACTAGCGGGGGGGATCGGCACAGATACGCAGTATTTT | CASSPEGLYGLAGGIGTDTQYF | TRBJ2-3 | TRBD2 | few | TRBV9
TGTGCCAGCAGTGCCTTACAGGGGCGGGGGACTGAAGCTTTCTTT | CASSALQGRGTEAFF | TRBJ1-1 | TRBD1 | medium-sized | TRBV6-8
TGTGCCACCAGCAGAGACCCTAGGAGGGCAGTACCTGAAAAACTGTTTTTT | CATSRDPRRAVPEKLFF | TRBJ1-4 | - | large | TRBV15
TGCAGCGTTGAAGATCTTCTTGGATTTGTGTTGAGCTACACCTTC | CSVEDLLGFVLSYTF | TRBJ1-2 | - | - | TRBV29-1
TGTGCCAGCAGTTTAAGAGGGTCAGGGGGGTACGAGCAGTACTTC | CASSLRGSGGYEQYF | TRBJ2-7 | - | - | TRBV28
TGTGCCAGCAGTTTCCTTGGACAGGGCAATCAGCCCCAGCATTTT | CASSFLGQGNQPQHF | TRBJ1-5 | TRBD1 | - | TRBV27
TGTGCCAGCAGCCAAGATCCAGGGCCCACCGGGGAGCTGTTTTTT | CASSQDPGPTGELFF | TRBJ2-2 | - | once | TRBV14
TGTGCCTGGAGCCGGGCCAGGGACGGATTTGCAACTAATGAAAAACTGTTTTTT | CAWSRARDGFATNEKLFF | TRBJ1-4 | - | - | TRBV30
TGTGCCAGCTCACCTGGCAGACAGGGCACCGGGGAGCTGTTTTTT | CASSPGRQGTGELFF | TRBJ2-2 | TRBD1 | - | TRBV18
TGTGCCAGTAGTATATCCGGGGACTATGGCTACACCTTC | CASSISGDYGYTF | TRBJ1-2 | - | - | TRBV19
TGTGCCAGCAGTTTAAGAGGAGCTACGCAGTATTTT | CASSLRGATQYF | TRBJ2-3 | - | - | TRBV28
TGTGCCAGTAGTCCGACCGGGGTGGGGGCGGCTAGCAATCAGCCCCAGCATTTT | CASSPTGVGAASNQPQHF | TRBJ1-5 | - | - | TRBV19
TGCGCCAGCAGTGAGCTGGTTACCGGGGAGCTGTTTTTT | CASSELVTGELFF | TRBJ2-2 | - | - | TRBV10-2
TGTGCCAGTGGAGGGACGGCCCGGGCTTCACCCCTCCACTTT | CASGGTARASPLHF | TRBJ1-6 | - | once | TRBV19
TGTGCCTGGAGTAATATGGGGAATGAAGCTTTCTTT | CAWSNMGNEAFF | TRBJ1-1 | - | few | TRBV30
TGCAGCGTTGACCCCCCGGGACAGGCGCTCGGGAGCCAGTACTTC | CSVDPPGQALGSQYF | TRBJ2-5 | TRBD1 | - | TRBV29-1
TGTGCCAGCAGCTTCGGACTCAATGGGGCCAACGTCCTGACTTTC | CASSFGLNGANVLTF | TRBJ2-6 | - | - | TRBV7-6
TGTGCCAGTAGCGTGGGGCCGGGACTAGGTGAAGAGACCCAGTACTTC | CASSVGPGLGEETQYF | TRBJ2-5 | TRBD2 | few | TRBV19
TGCGCCAGCAGCCAACCCATTATTAGGGACACTGAAGCTTTCTTT | CASSQPIIRDTEAFF | TRBJ1-1 | - | - | TRBV4-1
TGCAGCGTAGAGACAGGGACCTCCTACGAGCAGTACTTC | CSVETGTSYEQYF | TRBJ2-7 | TRBD1 | - | TRBV29-1
TGTGCCAGCAGCCCTTTACCGGGACAGGGCCAAGAGACCCAGTACTTC | CASSPLPGQGQETQYF | TRBJ2-5 | TRBD1 | - | TRBV14
TGCGCCAGCAGCTTGGAGGCGGGGGCCGGCGGGACCCAGTACTTC | CASSLEAGAGGTQYF | TRBJ2-5 | - | - | TRBV5-1
TGTGCCAGCTCACGAAGGATTTACGAGCAGTACTTC | CASSRRIYEQYF | TRBJ2-7 | - | - | TRBV18
TGTGCCAGTAGTCCAGGGACTAGCGGGGGACAGAACACCGGGGAGCTGTTTTTT | CASSPGTSGGQNTGELFF | TRBJ2-2 | TRBD2 | - | TRBV19
TGTGCCAGTAGTATGGCAGGTGGTCCTAATGAAAAACTGTTTTTT | CASSMAGGPNEKLFF | TRBJ1-4 | - | - | TRBV19
TGCGCCAGCAGCTTCGGGACAGCGAATGAAAAACTGTTTTTT | CASSFGTANEKLFF | TRBJ1-4 | TRBD1 | - | TRBV5-1
TGTGCCAGCAGACGCGGCGCGGGGGAGTTGTATTCACCCCTCCACTTT | CASRRGAGELYSPLHF | TRBJ1-6 | - | - | TRBV6-7
TGTGCCTGGAGCCGGGGGGCGGGGGAGCTGTTTTTT | CAWSRGAGELFF | TRBJ2-2 | - | - | TRBV30
TGTGCCATCAGAAGACAGGGCGAGGGTAATTCACCCCTCCACTTT | CAIRRQGEGNSPLHF | TRBJ1-6 | TRBD1 | large | TRBV6-8
TGTGCCAGCAGGAATAGGCAGGGGACCCAAGAGACCCAGTACTTC | CASRNRQGTQETQYF | TRBJ2-5 | - | - | TRBV6-8
TGTGCCAGTAGTATGATGTCGCTGGGCGAGCAGTACTTC | CASSMMSLGEQYF | TRBJ2-7 | - | - | TRBV19
TGTGCCAGCAGCTACCGGGCAGAGAGAGAGGGCTACACCTTC | CASSYRAEREGYTF | TRBJ1-2 | - | few | TRBV6-8
TGTGCCAGCACCCCGGAGGGACACCAAGCGGCGAATTCACCCCTCCACTTT | CASTPEGHQAANSPLHF | TRBJ1-6 | - | few | TRBV6-8
TGTGCCAGCTCACCACCCAACACCGGGGGAGGCGGAAACACCATATATTTT | CASSPPNTGGGGNTIYF | TRBJ1-3 | - | - | TRBV18
TGTGCCAGTAGTCCAACCTATAGCAATCAGCCCCAGCATTTT | CASSPTYSNQPQHF | TRBJ1-5 | - | - | TRBV19
TGTGCCAGCTCAGCGGGGGACGGGCACTATGGCTACACCTTC | CASSAGDGHYGYTF | TRBJ1-2 | - | once | TRBV18
TGTGCCAGCAGATTAGCGGGCTCCTACGAGCAGTACTTC | CASRLAGSYEQYF | TRBJ2-7 | TRBD2 | - | TRBV25-1
TGTGCCACCAGAATCGGGGGGCCCACAGATACGCAGTATTTT | CATRIGGPTDTQYF | TRBJ2-3 | - | - | TRBV6-4